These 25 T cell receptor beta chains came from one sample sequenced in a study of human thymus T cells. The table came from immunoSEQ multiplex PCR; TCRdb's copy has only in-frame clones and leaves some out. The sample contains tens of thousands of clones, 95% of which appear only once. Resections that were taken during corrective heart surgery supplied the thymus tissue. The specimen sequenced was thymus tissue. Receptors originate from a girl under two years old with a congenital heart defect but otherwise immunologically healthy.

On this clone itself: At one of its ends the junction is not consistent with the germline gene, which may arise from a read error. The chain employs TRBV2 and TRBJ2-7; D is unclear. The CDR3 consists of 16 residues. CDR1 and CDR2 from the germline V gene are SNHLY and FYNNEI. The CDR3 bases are TGTGCCAGCACTGAAGCGCCAGCCAAGGGCTCCTACGAGCAGTACTTC. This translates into CASTEAPAKGSYEQYF.

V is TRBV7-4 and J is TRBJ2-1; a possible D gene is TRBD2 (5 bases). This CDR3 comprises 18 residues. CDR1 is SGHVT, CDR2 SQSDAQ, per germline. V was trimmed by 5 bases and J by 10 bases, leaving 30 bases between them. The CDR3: CASSRRPTRAGRQLEQFF. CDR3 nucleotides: TGTGCCAGCAGCCGTCGCCCCACTAGGGCGGGCCGCCAATTAGAGCAGTTCTTC. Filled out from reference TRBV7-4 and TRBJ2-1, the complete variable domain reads GAGVSQSPRYKVAKRGRDVALRCDSISGHVTLYWYRQTLGQGSEVLTYSQSDAQRDKSGRPSGRFSAERPERSVSTLKIQRTEQGDSAVYLCASSRRPTRAGRQLEQFFGPGTRLTVL.

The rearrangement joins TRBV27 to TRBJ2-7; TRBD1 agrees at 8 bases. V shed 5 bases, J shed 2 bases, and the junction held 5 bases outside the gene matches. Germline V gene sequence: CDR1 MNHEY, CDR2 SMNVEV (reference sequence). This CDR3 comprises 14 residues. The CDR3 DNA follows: TGTGCCAGCAGTCCCCCGGGACAGGCCTACGAGCAGTACTTC. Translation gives CASSPPGQAYEQYF.

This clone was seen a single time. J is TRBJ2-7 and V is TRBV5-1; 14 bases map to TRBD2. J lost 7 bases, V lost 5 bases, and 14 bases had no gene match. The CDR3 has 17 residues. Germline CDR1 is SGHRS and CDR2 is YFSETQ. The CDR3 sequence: CASRRGLAGGIIVEQYF. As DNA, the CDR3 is TGCGCCAGCAGACGTGGACTAGCGGGAGGAATCATTGTGGAGCAGTACTTC.

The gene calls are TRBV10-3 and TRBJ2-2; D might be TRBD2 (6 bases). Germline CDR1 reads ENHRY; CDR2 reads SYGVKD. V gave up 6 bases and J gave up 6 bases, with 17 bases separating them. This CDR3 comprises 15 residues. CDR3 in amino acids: CAISLRENLAGELFF. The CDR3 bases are TGTGCCATCAGCCTACGGGAGAACCTAGCCGGGGAGCTGTTTTTT.

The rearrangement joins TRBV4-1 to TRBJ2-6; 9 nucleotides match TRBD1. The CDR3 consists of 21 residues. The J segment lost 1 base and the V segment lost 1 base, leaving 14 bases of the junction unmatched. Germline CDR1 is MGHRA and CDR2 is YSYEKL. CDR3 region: CASSQGTRDRDNLSGANVLTF. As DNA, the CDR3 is TGCGCCAGCAGCCAAGGAACCAGGGACAGGGATAACCTATCTGGGGCCAACGTCCTGACTTTC.

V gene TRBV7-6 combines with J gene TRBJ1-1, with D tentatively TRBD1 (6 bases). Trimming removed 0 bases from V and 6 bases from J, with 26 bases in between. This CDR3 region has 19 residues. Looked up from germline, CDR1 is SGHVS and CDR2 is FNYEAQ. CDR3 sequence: CASSLARVKDGQGRPEAFF. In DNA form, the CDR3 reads TGTGCCAGCAGCTTAGCGCGTGTTAAGGACGGGCAGGGGAGGCCTGAAGCTTTCTTT. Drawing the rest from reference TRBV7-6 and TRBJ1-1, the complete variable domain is GAGVSQSPRYKVTKRGQDVALRCDPISGHVSLYWYRQALGQGPEFLTYFNYEAQQDKSGLPNDRFSAERPEGSISTLTIQRTEQRDSAMYRCASSLARVKDGQGRPEAFFGQGTRLTVV.

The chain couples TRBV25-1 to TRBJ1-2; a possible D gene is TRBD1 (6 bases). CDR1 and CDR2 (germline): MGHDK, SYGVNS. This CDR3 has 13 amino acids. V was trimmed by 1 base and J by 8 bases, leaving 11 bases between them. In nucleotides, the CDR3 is TGTGCCAGCAGTGAATTTACAGGGCTCGGCTACACCTTC. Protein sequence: CASSEFTGLGYTF.

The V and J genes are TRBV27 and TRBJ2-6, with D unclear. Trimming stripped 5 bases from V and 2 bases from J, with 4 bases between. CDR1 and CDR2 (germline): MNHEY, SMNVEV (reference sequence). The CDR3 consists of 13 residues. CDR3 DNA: TGTGCCAGCAGTAAGACTGGGGCCAACGTCCTGACTTTC. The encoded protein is CASSKTGANVLTF.

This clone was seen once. The CDR3 reads CASSLAGEGPTLDTQYF. In DNA form, the CDR3 reads TGTGCCAGCAGCTTGGCCGGGGAGGGTCCTACCCTAGATACGCAGTATTTT. V usage is TRBV5-4 and J usage is TRBJ2-3; 7 nucleotides align to TRBD2. Per germline, CDR1 SGHNT and CDR2 YYREEE (reference sequence). The CDR3 runs 17 residues. The ends lost 0 bases at V and 5 bases at J; junction bases unmatched: 12.

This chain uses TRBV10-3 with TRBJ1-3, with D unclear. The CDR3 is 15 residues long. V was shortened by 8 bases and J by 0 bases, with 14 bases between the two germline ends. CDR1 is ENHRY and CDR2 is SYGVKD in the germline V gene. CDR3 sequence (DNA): TGTGCCATCCGGTTGAGGGCCCTCTCTGGAAACACCATATATTTT. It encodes CAIRLRALSGNTIYF.

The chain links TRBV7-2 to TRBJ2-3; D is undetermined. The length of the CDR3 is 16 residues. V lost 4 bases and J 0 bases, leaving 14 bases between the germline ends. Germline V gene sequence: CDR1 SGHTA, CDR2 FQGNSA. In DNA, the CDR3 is TGTGCCAGCAGCTATCCAGGCGCCCATAGCACAGATACGCAGTATTTT. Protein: CASSYPGAHSTDTQYF. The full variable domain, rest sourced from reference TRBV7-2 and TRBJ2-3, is GAGVSQSPSNKVTEKGKDVELRCDPISGHTALYWYRQSLGQGLEFLIYFQGNSAPDKSGLPSDRFSAERTGGSVSTLTIQRTQQEDSAVYLCASSYPGAHSTDTQYFGPGTRLTVL.

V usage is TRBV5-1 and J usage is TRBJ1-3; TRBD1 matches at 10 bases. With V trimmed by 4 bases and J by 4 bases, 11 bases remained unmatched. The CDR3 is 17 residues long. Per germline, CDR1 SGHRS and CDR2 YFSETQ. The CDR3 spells CASSQGTGDFTGNTIYF. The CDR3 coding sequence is TGCGCCAGCAGCCAAGGGACAGGGGACTTTACAGGAAACACCATATATTTT. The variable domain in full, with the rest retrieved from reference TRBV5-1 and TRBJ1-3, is KAGVTQTPRYLIKTRGQQVTLSCSPISGHRSVSWYQQTPGQGLQFLFEYFSETQRNKGNFPGRFSGRQFSNSRSEMNVSTLELGDSALYLCASSQGTGDFTGNTIYFGEGSWLTVV.

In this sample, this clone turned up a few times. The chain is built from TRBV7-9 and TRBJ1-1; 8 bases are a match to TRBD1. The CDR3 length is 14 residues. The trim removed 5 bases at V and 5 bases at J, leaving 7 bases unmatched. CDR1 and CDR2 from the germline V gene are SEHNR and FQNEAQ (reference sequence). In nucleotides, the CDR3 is TGTGCCAGCAGCCCGCAGGGGGCGCAAACTGAAGCTTTCTTT. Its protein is CASSPQGAQTEAFF.

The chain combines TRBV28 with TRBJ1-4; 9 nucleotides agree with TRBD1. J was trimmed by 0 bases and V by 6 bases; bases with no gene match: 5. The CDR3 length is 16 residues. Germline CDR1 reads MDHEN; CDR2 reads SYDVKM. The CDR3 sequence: CASSSRTGATNEKLFF. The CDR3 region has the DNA TGTGCCAGCAGCAGCAGGACAGGGGCAACTAATGAAAAACTGTTTTTT.

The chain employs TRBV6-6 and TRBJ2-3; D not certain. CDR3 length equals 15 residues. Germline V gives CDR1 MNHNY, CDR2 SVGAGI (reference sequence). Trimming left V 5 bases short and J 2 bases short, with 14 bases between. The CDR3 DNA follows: TGTGCCAGCAGTAAACTCAAAGCCCTCACAGATACGCAGTATTTT. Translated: CASSKLKALTDTQYF.

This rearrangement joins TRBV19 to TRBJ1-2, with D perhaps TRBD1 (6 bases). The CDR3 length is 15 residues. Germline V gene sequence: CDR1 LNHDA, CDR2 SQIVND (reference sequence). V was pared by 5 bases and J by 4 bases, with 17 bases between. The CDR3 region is CASSPGQNPLYGYTF. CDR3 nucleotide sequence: TGTGCCAGTAGTCCCGGACAGAACCCCCTCTATGGCTACACCTTC.

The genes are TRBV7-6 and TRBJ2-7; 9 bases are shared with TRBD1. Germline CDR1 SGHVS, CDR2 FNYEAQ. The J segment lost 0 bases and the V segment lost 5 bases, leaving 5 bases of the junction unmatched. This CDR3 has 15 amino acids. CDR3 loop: CASSPGTGSSYEQYF. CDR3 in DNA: TGTGCCAGCAGCCCCGGGACAGGGAGCTCCTACGAGCAGTACTTC. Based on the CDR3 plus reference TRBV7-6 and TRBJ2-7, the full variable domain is GAGVSQSPRYKVTKRGQDVALRCDPISGHVSLYWYRQALGQGPEFLTYFNYEAQQDKSGLPNDRFSAERPEGSISTLTIQRTEQRDSAMYRCASSPGTGSSYEQYFGPGTRLTVT.

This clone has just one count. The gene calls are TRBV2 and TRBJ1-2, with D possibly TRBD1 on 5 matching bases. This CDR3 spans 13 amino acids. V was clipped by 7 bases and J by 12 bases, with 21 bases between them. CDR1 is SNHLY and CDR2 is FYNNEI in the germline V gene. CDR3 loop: CASTGTLKGWNTF. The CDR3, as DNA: TGTGCCAGCACCGGGACCTTGAAAGGTTGGAACACCTTC.

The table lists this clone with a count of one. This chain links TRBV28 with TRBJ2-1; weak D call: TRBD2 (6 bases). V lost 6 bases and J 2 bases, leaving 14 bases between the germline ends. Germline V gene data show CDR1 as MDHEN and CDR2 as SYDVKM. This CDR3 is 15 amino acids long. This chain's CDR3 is CASRMSGPTYNEQFF. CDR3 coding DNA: TGTGCCAGCAGAATGAGCGGGCCCACCTACAATGAGCAGTTCTTC.

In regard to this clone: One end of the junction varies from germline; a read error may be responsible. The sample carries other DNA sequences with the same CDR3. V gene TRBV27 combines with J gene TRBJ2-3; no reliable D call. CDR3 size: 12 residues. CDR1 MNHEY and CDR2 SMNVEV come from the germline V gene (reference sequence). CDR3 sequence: CASSSRTDTQYF. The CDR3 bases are TGTGCCAGCAGTTCTCGCACGGATACGCAGTATTTT.

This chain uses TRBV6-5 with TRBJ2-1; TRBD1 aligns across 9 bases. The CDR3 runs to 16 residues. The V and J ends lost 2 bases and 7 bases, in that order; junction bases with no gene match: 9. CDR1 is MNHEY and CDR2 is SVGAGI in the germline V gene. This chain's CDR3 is CASSYLDRGEWNEQFF. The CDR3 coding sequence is TGTGCCAGCAGTTACCTCGACAGGGGGGAATGGAATGAGCAGTTCTTC.

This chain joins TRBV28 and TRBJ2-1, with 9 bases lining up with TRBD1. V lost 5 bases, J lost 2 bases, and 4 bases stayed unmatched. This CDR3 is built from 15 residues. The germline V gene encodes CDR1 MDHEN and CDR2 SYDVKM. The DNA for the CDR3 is TGTGCCAGCAGTCCCGGGACAGGGCCCTACAATGAGCAGTTCTTC. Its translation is CASSPGTGPYNEQFF.

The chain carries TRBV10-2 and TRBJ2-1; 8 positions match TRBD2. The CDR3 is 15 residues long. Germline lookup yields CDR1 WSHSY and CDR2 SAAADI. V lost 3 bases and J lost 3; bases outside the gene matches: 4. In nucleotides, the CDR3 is TGCGCCAGCAGTGAAGGACTAGCACTCTACAATGAGCAGTTCTTC. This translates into CASSEGLALYNEQFF.

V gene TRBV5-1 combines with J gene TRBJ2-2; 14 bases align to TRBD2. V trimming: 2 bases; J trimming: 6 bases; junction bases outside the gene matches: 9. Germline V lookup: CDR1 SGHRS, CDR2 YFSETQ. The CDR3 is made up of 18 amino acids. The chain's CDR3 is CASSLRTSGRCGAGELFF. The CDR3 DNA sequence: TGCGCCAGCAGCTTAAGGACTAGCGGGAGGTGCGGCGCCGGGGAGCTGTTTTTT.